This T cell receptor (beta chain) was identified during a study of blood T cell repertoires in COVID-19. Turning to the study itself: The origin of the acute and convalescent COVID-19 samples was the United States, Italy and Spain. T cells, B-cell-depleted T cells, or PBMCs provided the cDNA or gDNA that served as material.

This CDR3 has 16 residues. Losses at the gene ends were 8 bases for V and 6 bases for J; bases not matched to a gene: 14. The germline V gene has CDR1 SNHLY and CDR2 FYNNEI. Authors' processing steps: Reference gene primer amplification gave estimated nucleated cell counts. Assay used: immunoSEQ multiplex PCR; TCRdb lists only in-frame clones, some missing. Clone size and the V and J calls come from that table; the DNA yielded D and trimming. The sample lists about 310,000 clones; 80% to 90% were seen once. This chain links TRBV2 with TRBJ2-4, with TRBD1 matching over 9 bases. The sequencing input was peripheral blood. The receptor was derived from a man aged 45 to 65 with active or convalescent COVID-19. Written as DNA, the CDR3 is TGTGCCAGCGGGAGACAACCGGGACAGGGTGTAAACATTCAGTACTTC. Residues: CASGRQPGQGVNIQYF. The full variable domain, in which reference TRBV2 and TRBJ2-4 provide the parts outside the CDR3, is EPEVTQTPSHQVTQMGQEVILRCVPISNHLYFYWYRQILGQKVEFLVSFYNNEISEKSEIFDDQFSVERPDGSNFTLKIRSTKLEDSAMYFCASGRQPGQGVNIQYFGAGTRLSVL.